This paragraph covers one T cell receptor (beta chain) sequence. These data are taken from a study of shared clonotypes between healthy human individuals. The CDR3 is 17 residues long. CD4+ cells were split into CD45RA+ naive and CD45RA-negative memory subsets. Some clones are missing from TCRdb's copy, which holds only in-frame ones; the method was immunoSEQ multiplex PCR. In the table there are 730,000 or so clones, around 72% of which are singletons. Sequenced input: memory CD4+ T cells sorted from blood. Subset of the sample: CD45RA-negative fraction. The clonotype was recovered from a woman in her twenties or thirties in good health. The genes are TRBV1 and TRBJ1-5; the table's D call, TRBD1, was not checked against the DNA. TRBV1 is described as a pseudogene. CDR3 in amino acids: CTSSQDLRGYSNQPQHF. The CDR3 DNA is TGCACCAGCAGCCAAGATCTCAGGGGATACAGCAATCAGCCCCAGCATTTT.